This is a list of T cell receptor beta chains from one sample in a study of shared clonotypes between healthy human individuals. The protocol was immunoSEQ multiplex PCR, while the TCRdb copy is restricted to in-frame clones and leaves out a portion. There are about 340,000 clones in the sample; 73% occur only once, and about 9.4% lies in the top ten. Sequenced material: memory CD4+ T cells sorted from blood. These receptors came from a young man in good health. Both conserved end residues are part of each CDR3. The order of the fields is J gene, D gene, V gene, clone size, CDR3 DNA, CDR3 protein. The D gene is left open where the match is weak. Only some rows state a clone size, as once, few, many or a class for expanded clones.

>TRBJ1-1|TRBD1|TRBV10-3|.
TGTGCCATCAGAGGACAGGAGAAGGCTGAAGCTTTCTTT
CAIRGQEKAEAFF
>TRBJ2-5|.|TRBV5-4|few
TGTGCCAGCAGCTTGTGGACAACACAGGCCCAGTACTTC
CASSLWTTQAQYF
>TRBJ2-7|TRBD1|TRBV13|few
TGTGCCAGCAGCCGTGGGCAGGGGGCGCAGTTCCCTTCTTACGAGCAGTACTTC
CASSRGQGAQFPSYEQYF
>TRBJ1-1|.|TRBV7-9|.
TGTGCCAGCAGCTTAGCGCCCGGGACTGTTCCCGAAGCTTTCTTT
CASSLAPGTVPEAFF
>TRBJ2-1|TRBD2|TRBV19|.
TGTGCCAGTAGTATACTAGCGGACTCGCTCAATGAGCAGTTCTTC
CASSILADSLNEQFF
>TRBJ2-7|TRBD1|TRBV6-5|few
TGTGCCAGCTCCGCCCCCGGGACAGGGACAGACGAGCAGTACTTC
CASSAPGTGTDEQYF
>TRBJ2-2|.|TRBV10-3|few
TGTGCCATCAGTCCAACAGTCGGGGAGCTGTTTTTT
CAISPTVGELFF
>TRBJ1-2|.|TRBV4-2|.
TGTGCCAGCAGCCAAGCTAGGGACAACTATGGCTACACCTTC
CASSQARDNYGYTF
>TRBJ2-7|TRBD2|TRBV12-5|.
TGTGCTAGTGGCCCCCGGACTAGCGGGAGGGCCCGTGTGTTAACCTACGAGCAGTACTTC
CASGPRTSGRARVLTYEQYF
>TRBJ2-7|TRBD1|TRBV7-8|.
TGTGCCAGCAGCCCCGGGACAGGGGGATTCGAGCAGTACTTC
CASSPGTGGFEQYF
>TRBJ2-1|TRBD2|TRBV19|few
TGTGCCAGTAGTATGAGGGGGACTAGGGAAAATGAGCAGTTCTTC
CASSMRGTRENEQFF
>TRBJ2-3|.|TRBV5-5|.
TGTGCCAGCAGGGGCACAGATACGCAGTATTTT
CASRGTDTQYF
>TRBJ2-5|.|TRBV5-1|few
TGCGCCAGCAGCCGGTCGGGGGGCGAGGAGACCCAGTACTTC
CASSRSGGEETQYF
>TRBJ1-5|.|TRBV11-3|many
TGTGCCAGCAGCTTAGGAGTTACAGGGTTTCAGCCCCAGCATTTT
CASSLGVTGFQPQHF
>TRBJ1-1|.|TRBV5-1|few
TGCGCCAGCAGCTTGCCCCAGGCGGAAGCTTTCTTT
CASSLPQAEAFF
>TRBJ2-1|.|TRBV10-2|.
TGCGCCAGCAGTGAGTCCCCCCACAATGAGCAGTTCTTC
CASSESPHNEQFF
>TRBJ2-1|.|TRBV19|.
TGTGCCAGTAAGGGGGAGCGGGCCCAAAGGCCCGAGGAAATCAATGAGCAGTTCTTC
CASKGERAQRPEEINEQFF
>TRBJ2-3|.|TRBV6-1|few
TGTGCCAGCAGCGCCGTCGATACGCAGTATTTT
CASSAVDTQYF
>TRBJ1-1|.|TRBV18|.
TGTGCCAGCTCACCAAAAGTAGGACTTACCGAAGCTTTCTTT
CASSPKVGLTEAFF
>TRBJ2-1|.|TRBV27|.
TGTGCCAGCAGTCATGGGCAGGGCTTCAGGTCCTACAATGAGCAGTTCTTC
CASSHGQGFRSYNEQFF
>TRBJ2-7|.|TRBV2|.
TGTGCCAGCACCCCGGGAGCCTCCTACGAGCAGTACTTC
CASTPGASYEQYF
>TRBJ2-3|.|TRBV10-3|.
TGTGCCATCAGTGAGAGATGGGCGGGAAGCACAGATACGCAGTATTTT
CAISERWAGSTDTQYF
>TRBJ1-6|.|TRBV2|once
TGTGCCAGCAGTGAAGAGGGGGTGTCTAATTCACCCCTCCACTTT
CASSEEGVSNSPLHF
>TRBJ2-5|.|TRBV7-2|.
TGTGCCAGCAGGCGGATGGGGAAAGAGACCCAGTACTTC
CASRRMGKETQYF
>TRBJ1-6|.|TRBV1|.
TGCACCAGCAGCCAAGATGGGGACACTAGCTCCTATAATTCACCCCTCCACTTT
CTSSQDGDTSSYNSPLHF
>TRBJ1-2|TRBD1|TRBV10-3|once
TGTGCCATCAGTGGGCCCCCTGACAGGGCCCATAATGGCTACACCTTC
CAISGPPDRAHNGYTF
>TRBJ1-5|.|TRBV19|.
TGTGCCAGTTTATCGAGGGTCTTCAATCAGCCCCAGCATTTT
CASLSRVFNQPQHF
>TRBJ2-1|.|TRBV11-2|.
TGTGCCAGCAGCTTATCTCCAGGGTACAATGAGCAGTTCTTC
CASSLSPGYNEQFF